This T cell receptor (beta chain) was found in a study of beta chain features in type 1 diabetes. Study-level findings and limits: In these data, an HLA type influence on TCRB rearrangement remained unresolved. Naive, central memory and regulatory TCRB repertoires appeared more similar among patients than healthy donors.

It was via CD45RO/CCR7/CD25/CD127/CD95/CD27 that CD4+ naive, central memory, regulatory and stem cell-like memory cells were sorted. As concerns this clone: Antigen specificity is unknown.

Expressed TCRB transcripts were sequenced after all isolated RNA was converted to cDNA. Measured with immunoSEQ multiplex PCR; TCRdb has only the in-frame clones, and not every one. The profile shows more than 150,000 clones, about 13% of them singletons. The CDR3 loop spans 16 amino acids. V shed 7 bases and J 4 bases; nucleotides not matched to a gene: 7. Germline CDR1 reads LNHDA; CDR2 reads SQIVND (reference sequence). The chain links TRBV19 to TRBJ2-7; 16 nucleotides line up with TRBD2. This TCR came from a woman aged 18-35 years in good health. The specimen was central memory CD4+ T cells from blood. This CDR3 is CASKPGLAGGKYEQYF. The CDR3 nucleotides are TGTGCCAGTAAACCGGGACTAGCGGGAGGGAAGTACGAGCAGTACTTC.